The 32 T cell receptor beta chains listed next were all sequenced from one sample in a study of CD8 T cells in Susac syndrome. With random hexamers, 0.5 to 1 ug RNA was reverse transcribed. TCRdb redid the calling of the immunoSEQ multiplex PCR reads with MiXCR, one entry per CDR3 protein. The sample records approximately 150,000 distinct CDR3 sequences, about 95% being singletons. The sample was CD4+ T cells from PBMCs. The receptors shown here come from a human donor with multiple sclerosis.

A single count supports this clonotype. The chain links TRBV20-1 to TRBJ2-5, with TRBD1 identical over 10 bases. J lost 6 bases, V lost 4 bases, and 2 bases had no gene match. Germline V gives CDR1 DFQATT, CDR2 SNEGSKA (reference sequence). The CDR3 totals 12 residues. CDR3 amino acids: CSAIDRGQTQYF. In nucleotides, the CDR3 is TGCAGTGCTATTGACAGGGGGCAGACCCAGTACTTC.

This chain links TRBV2 with TRBJ1-3; D gene unclear. V dropped 7 bases and J dropped 0 bases, with 4 bases sitting between them. The CDR3 runs 12 residues. In germline, CDR1 is SNHLY, CDR2 FYNNEI. Here the CDR3 DNA reads TGTGCCAGCAAACACTCTGGAAACACCATATATTTT. This gives the protein CASKHSGNTIYF.

V and J are TRBV18 and TRBJ2-5, with TRBD1 matching over 8 bases. The CDR3 is made up of 14 amino acids. CDR1 and CDR2 (germline): KGHSH, LQKENI. The ends lost 2 bases at V and 5 bases at J; junction bases unmatched: 4. CDR3 region: CASSPKDRVETQYF. In nucleotides, the CDR3 is TGTGCCAGCTCACCAAAGGACAGGGTCGAGACCCAGTACTTC.

The rearrangement uses TRBV7-9 and TRBJ2-1; 8 bases agree with TRBD2. The length of the CDR3 is 16 residues. After removal of 4 bases from V and 6 bases from J, the junction contained 11 bases not matched to a gene. Germline CDR1 reads SEHNR; CDR2 reads FQNEAQ (reference sequence). In DNA, the CDR3 is TGTGCCAGCAGCTCCCGGACTAGCATCGTCCCCAATGAGCAGTTCTTC. This encodes CASSSRTSIVPNEQFF.

The chain combines TRBV20-1 with TRBJ2-1, with TRBD2 matching 8 bases. The J segment lost 6 bases and the V segment lost 6 bases, leaving 7 bases of the junction unmatched. In germline, CDR1 is DFQATT, CDR2 SNEGSKA (reference sequence). This CDR3 contains 13 residues. Here the CDR3 DNA reads TGCAGTGCCGGAGGCGGGGGGCCCAATGAGCAGTTCTTC. The encoded protein is CSAGGGGPNEQFF.

The V gene is TRBV5-6, the J gene TRBJ2-7; D is perhaps TRBD1 (5 bases). Germline-derived CDR1 and CDR2 are SGHDT and YYEEEE. The CDR3 has 15 amino acids. Trimming stripped 4 bases from V and 7 bases from J, with 21 bases between. The CDR3 region has the DNA TGTGCCAGCAGCCCAACAGGACCCGAACGAACGGAGCAGTACTTC. It encodes CASSPTGPERTEQYF.

The chain recombines TRBV20-1 with TRBJ2-7, with D uncertain. The CDR3 has 12 residues. CDR1 is DFQATT and CDR2 is SNEGSKA in the germline V gene (reference sequence). Between the trimmed V and J ends, which lost 0 bases and 2 bases, there was a span of 5 bases. CDR3 sequence reads: CSARDVPYEQYF. The CDR3 DNA sequence: TGCAGTGCTAGAGATGTCCCCTACGAGCAGTACTTC.

The J gene is TRBJ2-1, the V gene TRBV24-1; D perhaps matches TRBD2 (5 bases). The CDR3 spans 15 residues. V was cut by 5 bases and J by 0 bases, with 10 bases left in between. Per germline, CDR1 KGHDR and CDR2 SFDVKD. The DNA for the CDR3 is TGTGCCACCAGTGGGGATCGGGGCTCCTACAATGAGCAGTTCTTC. Translating it yields CATSGDRGSYNEQFF.

The chain has TRBV5-1 and TRBJ2-5, with 7 bases aligning to TRBD1. Germline CDR1 is SGHRS and CDR2 is YFSETQ. Trimming cost V 4 bases and J 2 bases; bases outside gene matches: 5. This CDR3 contains 14 residues. As DNA, the CDR3 is TGCGCCAGCAGCCGGACACAGGGGCAAGAGACCCAGTACTTC. It specifies CASSRTQGQETQYF.

This rearrangement joins TRBV20-1 to TRBJ1-1; unclear D gene. This CDR3 is built from 13 residues. With 3 bases removed from V and 5 bases from J, the gap between germline ends came to 13 bases. Germline-derived CDR1 and CDR2 are DFQATT and SNEGSKA (reference sequence). For the CDR3, the DNA is TGCAGTGCTAGCCGGGCAGGAGAGACTGAAGCTTTCTTT. Protein sequence: CSASRAGETEAFF.

This chain connects TRBV7-9 to TRBJ2-7; tentative D call: TRBD2 (6 bases). The V and J ends lost 2 bases and 2 bases respectively, with 13 bases between them. CDR1 is SEHNR and CDR2 is FQNEAQ in the germline V gene (reference sequence). The CDR3 loop spans 15 amino acids. The CDR3 DNA reads as TGTGCCAGCAGCTTAAAGGGTGGAGGGACCTACGAGCAGTACTTC. It yields the protein CASSLKGGGTYEQYF.

The chain carries TRBV6-1 and TRBJ2-7; D remains ambiguous. CDR3 length equals 13 residues. V lost 3 bases, J lost 5 bases, and 11 bases lay in between. Germline V CDR1 and CDR2: MNHNS, SASEGT. CDR3 DNA: TGTGCCAGCAGTGAGACCCGGGCGCACGAGCAGTACTTC. Its protein product is CASSETRAHEQYF.

V usage is TRBV5-4 and J usage is TRBJ1-1; no reliable D call. The CDR3 is made up of 13 amino acids. CDR1 and CDR2 (germline): SGHNT, YYREEE (reference sequence). V shed 0 bases and J shed 10 bases, with 13 bases lying between them. The CDR3 loop is CASSLAGVGRAFF. As DNA, the CDR3 is TGTGCCAGCAGCTTGGCCGGGGTCGGAAGAGCTTTCTTT.

The chain joins TRBV18 to TRBJ2-7; no clear D. Germline-derived CDR1 and CDR2 are KGHSH and LQKENI. The CDR3 spans 13 residues. V was pared by 3 bases and J by 3 bases, with 9 bases between. The CDR3 here is CASSPSADYEQYF. The CDR3 coding sequence is TGTGCCAGCTCACCGAGCGCAGACTACGAGCAGTACTTC.

The V gene is TRBV20-1, the J gene TRBJ2-7; 7 bases align to TRBD2. The CDR3 sequence is 11 residues long. The germline gives CDR1 DFQATT, CDR2 SNEGSKA (reference sequence). The junction had 6 bases not matched to a gene; V was cut back by 8 bases and J by 5 bases. The CDR3 DNA follows: TGCAGTATCCCGGGGGGACACGAGCAGTACTTC. Protein: CSIPGGHEQYF.

The rearrangement joins TRBV3-1 to TRBJ2-6; D is unresolved. The CDR3 covers 15 residues. The germline CDR1 and CDR2 sequences are LGHDT and YNNKEL (reference sequence). Trimming stripped 4 bases from V and 0 bases from J, with 7 bases between. CDR3 sequence reads: CASSPSSSGANVLTF. The DNA of the CDR3 is TGTGCCAGCAGCCCTTCCAGCTCTGGGGCCAACGTCCTGACTTTC.

The CDR3 DNA sequence: TGTGCCAGCAGCCGCCGGCTAGCGATGGGCACAGATACGCAGTATTTT. It encodes CASSRRLAMGTDTQYF. This chain joins TRBV9 and TRBJ2-3, with D possibly matching TRBD2 (6 bases). The CDR3 totals 16 residues. In germline, CDR1 is SGDLS, CDR2 YYNGEE. V lost 4 bases and J 1 base, leaving 16 bases between the germline ends.

Of note for this clonotype: The junction departs from germline at one end; a sequencing error may be responsible. The chain carries TRBV3-1 and TRBJ2-7; D is perhaps TRBD1 (8 bases). The CDR3 spans 13 residues. The germline gives CDR1 LGHDT, CDR2 YNNKEL (reference sequence). The CDR3 sequence: CASSRTGEGQEDF. Written as DNA, the CDR3 is TGTGCCAGCAGCCGAACCGGGGAGGGACAGGAGGACTTC.

The chain employs TRBV5-1 and TRBJ2-1; 12 bases match TRBD1. The ends lost 4 bases at V and 5 bases at J; junction bases unmatched: 4. Germline loops: CDR1 SGHRS, CDR2 YFSETQ. The CDR3 has 15 amino acids. Here the CDR3 DNA reads TGCGCCAGCAGCCCGGGACAGGGGGCGAACAATGAGCAGTTCTTC. This codes for CASSPGQGANNEQFF.

The chain joins TRBV5-6 to TRBJ2-3; perhaps TRBD1 as D (6 bases). The V gene's germline CDR1 is SGHDT and CDR2 YYEEEE. V was cut by 4 bases and J by 1 base, with 13 bases left in between. This CDR3 is built from 15 residues. This chain's CDR3 is CASSATGLGTDTQYF. For the CDR3, the DNA is TGTGCCAGCAGCGCCACAGGGTTGGGCACAGATACGCAGTATTTT.

The rearrangement uses TRBV20-1 and TRBJ2-3, with TRBD2 matching over 11 bases. Germline V gives CDR1 DFQATT, CDR2 SNEGSKA (reference sequence). The J segment lost 2 bases and the V segment lost 5 bases, leaving 6 bases of the junction unmatched. CDR3 length: 15 residues. CDR3 coding DNA: TGCAGTGCTCCCCGACTAGCGGGGCTCACAGATACGCAGTATTTT. As protein: CSAPRLAGLTDTQYF.

The chain recombines TRBV5-1 with TRBJ2-1; 13 nucleotides match TRBD2. The CDR3 runs 16 residues. The germline gives CDR1 SGHRS, CDR2 YFSETQ. Unmatched junction bases numbered 8, after V lost 4 bases and J lost 7 bases. CDR3: CASSPGLAGVVNEQFF. The CDR3 nucleotides read TGCGCCAGCAGCCCTGGACTAGCGGGAGTCGTGAATGAGCAGTTCTTC.

The chain has TRBV20-1 and TRBJ1-1, with a possible D match to TRBD1 (5 bases). Germline CDR1 DFQATT, CDR2 SNEGSKA (reference sequence). Trimming cost V 1 base and J 4 bases, with 16 bases left between them. The CDR3 has 15 residues. The CDR3 loop is CSARVSGNRITEAFF. CDR3 nucleotides: TGCAGTGCTAGAGTTTCAGGGAACAGGATCACTGAAGCTTTCTTT.

The chain is built from TRBV27 and TRBJ1-2; D call uncertain. Trimming stripped 3 bases from V and 6 bases from J, with 11 bases between. Germline V CDR1 and CDR2: MNHEY, SMNVEV (reference sequence). The CDR3 covers 13 residues. The CDR3 bases are TGTGCCAGCAGTTTTTCGAGTTGGGATGGCTACACCTTC. Protein product: CASSFSSWDGYTF.

The chain uses TRBV23-1 and TRBJ2-4, with 11 bases lining up with TRBD1. TRBV23-1 is assigned to the ORF class and has an uncertain function. Germline trimming cut 2 bases from V and 3 bases from J; bases unmatched to any gene: 9. The CDR3 totals 18 residues. This CDR3 is CASSQIGTGGLYKNIQYF. The CDR3 DNA reads as TGCGCCAGCAGTCAAATCGGGACAGGGGGTCTCTACAAAAACATTCAGTACTTC.

The chain joins TRBV19 to TRBJ2-5, with D tentatively TRBD1 (5 bases). CDR3 size: 15 residues. Germline V gene lookup returns CDR1 LNHDA and CDR2 SQIVND (reference sequence). Trimming left V 6 bases short and J 5 bases short, with 19 bases between. The CDR3 sequence: CASRTVETAVETQYF. The CDR3, as DNA: TGTGCCAGTAGGACAGTCGAGACCGCCGTCGAGACCCAGTACTTC.

The CDR3 nucleotides read TGCGCCAGCAGCCCCAAGGCGACAGGGAATGAGCAGTTCTTC. Translated, it gives CASSPKATGNEQFF. The chain links TRBV4-3 to TRBJ2-1; 7 bases are a match to TRBD1. V was clipped by 4 bases and J by 7 bases; unmatched bases: 7. This CDR3 contains 14 residues. CDR1 and CDR2 from the germline V gene are LGHNA and YSLEER.

The CDR3 protein is CASSQGNRVGLADYEQYF. DNA of the CDR3: TGCGCCAGCAGCCAAGGAAACCGGGTGGGACTAGCGGATTACGAGCAGTACTTC. This rearrangement joins TRBV4-1 to TRBJ2-7; 11 positions match TRBD2. The CDR3 spans 18 residues. Germline assignment: CDR1 MGHRA and CDR2 YSYEKL. The junction had 12 bases not matched to a gene; V was cut back by 1 base and J by 4 bases.

The chain is built from TRBV7-2 and TRBJ1-2, with 9 bases fitting TRBD1. This CDR3 is built from 15 residues. Per germline, CDR1 SGHTA and CDR2 FQGNSA. Germline trimming cut 1 base from V and 7 bases from J; bases unmatched to any gene: 7. For the CDR3, the DNA is TGTGCCAGCAGCTTAGGCGGGACAGGGCCGGGTGGCTACACCTTC. Its translation is CASSLGGTGPGGYTF.

The rearrangement links TRBV7-2 to TRBJ2-1, with TRBD1 identical over 8 bases. Germline V gives CDR1 SGHTA, CDR2 FQGNSA. The CDR3 consists of 14 residues. Unmatched junction bases numbered 6, after V lost 11 bases and J lost 0 bases. For the CDR3, the DNA is TGTGCCGGAAAAACAGGGGGCTCCTACAATGAGCAGTTCTTC. This sequence encodes CAGKTGGSYNEQFF.

This clonotype has a single count. This sequence joins TRBV5-1 and TRBJ2-5; D is ambiguous. Trimming cost V 2 bases and J 1 base, with 9 bases left between them. The CDR3 runs 14 residues. Germline CDR1 reads SGHRS; CDR2 reads YFSETQ. The CDR3 DNA reads TGCGCCAGCAGCTTCGGCAGCACCCAAGAGACCCAGTACTTC. It encodes CASSFGSTQETQYF.

This rearrangement joins TRBV7-9 to TRBJ2-1; D gene unclear. This CDR3 spans 12 amino acids. Germline V lookup: CDR1 SEHNR, CDR2 FQNEAQ (reference sequence). The germline V and J ends were trimmed by 8 bases and 2 bases, with 7 bases remaining between them. CDR3 sequence (DNA): TGTGCCAGCGGCCTAACCTACAATGAGCAGTTCTTC. The encoded protein is CASGLTYNEQFF.